This TCR beta chain appears in the sequencing data of a study of cytomegalovirus exposure and HLA in healthy donors. Turning to the study itself: Clustering assigned about 79% of the 350 to 400 genotyped donors to the Caucasian-associated ancestry cluster.

The PCR employed 60 Vbeta primers together with 13 Jbeta primers. This table comes from immunoSEQ multiplex PCR, and its TCRdb copy is limited to in-frame clones, with some not included. The sample holds around 200,000 clones, roughly 80% seen once. The sequence derives from a man over 45 in good health and CMV-seronegative. The sample comprised PBMCs.

The CDR3 DNA follows: TGTGCCATCAGGCGGACAGACAGTAGCACAGATACGCAGTATTTT. Translation gives CAIRRTDSSTDTQYF. The chain is built from TRBV10-3 and TRBJ2-3, with a possible D match to TRBD1 (6 bases). There are 15 residues in the CDR3. Germline V CDR1 and CDR2: ENHRY, SYGVKD. Trimming cost V 6 bases and J 0 bases, with 13 bases left between them.